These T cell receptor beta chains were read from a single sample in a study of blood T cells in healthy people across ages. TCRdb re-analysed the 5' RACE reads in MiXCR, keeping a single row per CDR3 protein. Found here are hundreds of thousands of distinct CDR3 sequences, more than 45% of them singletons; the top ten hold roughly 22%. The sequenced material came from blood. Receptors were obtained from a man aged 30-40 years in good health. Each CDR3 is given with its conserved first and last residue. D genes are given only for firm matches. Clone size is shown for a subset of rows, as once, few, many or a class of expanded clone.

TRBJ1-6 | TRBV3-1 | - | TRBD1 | TGTGCCAGCAGCCCCGACAGGGTAGGATCACCCCTCCACTTT | CASSPDRVGSPLHF
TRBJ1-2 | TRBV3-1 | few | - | TGTGCCAGCAAGGCCACGTATGGCTACACCTTC | CASKATYGYTF
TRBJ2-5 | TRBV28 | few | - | TGTGCCAGCAGTTTACGGGCGACAGTGATAAAAGAGACCCAGTACTTC | CASSLRATVIKETQYF
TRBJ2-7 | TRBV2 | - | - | TGTGCCAGCAGGCCCCCAGGGGAAGGGGAGCAGTACTTC | CASRPPGEGEQYF
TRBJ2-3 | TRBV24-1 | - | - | TGTGCCACCAGTGATGCCCGGGCCACAGATACGCAGTATTTT | CATSDARATDTQYF
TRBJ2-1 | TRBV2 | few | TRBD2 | TGTGCCAGCAGTAGCGGGAGAACGTACAATGAGCAGTTCTTC | CASSSGRTYNEQFF
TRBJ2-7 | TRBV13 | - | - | TGTGCCAGCAGCTTAGTAGGACAGTCAATCTACGAGCAGTACTTC | CASSLVGQSIYEQYF
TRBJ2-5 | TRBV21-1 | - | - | TGTGCCAGCAGCAAAGCTCCTCCCCTGGGGGAGACCCAGTACTTC | CASSKAPPLGETQYF
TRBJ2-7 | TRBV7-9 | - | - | TGTGCCAGCAGCTTAACCGACACCTTTTACGAGCAGTACTTC | CASSLTDTFYEQYF
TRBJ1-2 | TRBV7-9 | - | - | TGTGCCAGCAGTTTTCCTTGGGCAGCCAGCTATGGCTACACCTTC | CASSFPWAASYGYTF
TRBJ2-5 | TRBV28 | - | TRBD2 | TGTGCCAGCACCCCACTTCATGGCGGGAGAGTTGAGACCCAGTACTTC | CASTPLHGGRVETQYF
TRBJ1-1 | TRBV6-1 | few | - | TGTGCCAGCAGTGGCGGTGTTTTGAGAAGCGGTAACACTGAAGCTTTCTTT | CASSGGVLRSGNTEAFF
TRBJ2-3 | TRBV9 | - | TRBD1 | TGTGCCAGCAGCGCCCGACAGGGGTGGGGCTCAGATACGCAGTATTTT | CASSARQGWGSDTQYF
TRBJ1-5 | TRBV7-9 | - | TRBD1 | TGTGCCAGCAGCTTAGCGACCGGGACAGGGGGGGGTCAGCCCCAGCATTTT | CASSLATGTGGGQPQHF
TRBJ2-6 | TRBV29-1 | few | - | TGCAGCGTTCTAGCGCTCAGAGACAACGTCCTGACTTTC | CSVLALRDNVLTF
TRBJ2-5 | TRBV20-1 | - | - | TGCAGTACAATTACAGCCGGGATGCAGGAGACCCAGTACTTC | CSTITAGMQETQYF
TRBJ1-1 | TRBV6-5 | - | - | TGTGCCAGCAGTTTTTTTCCCGGTGGTTCTGAAGCTTTCTTT | CASSFFPGGSEAFF
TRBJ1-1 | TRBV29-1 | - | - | TGCAGCGGCCACCGGGCAGAAAATGAGGAAGCTTTCTTT | CSGHRAENEEAFF
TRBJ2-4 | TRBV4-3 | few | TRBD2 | TGCGCCAGCAGCCAAGATGGACTAGCTCCCAACATTCAGTACTTC | CASSQDGLAPNIQYF
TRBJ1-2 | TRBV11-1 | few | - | TGTGCCAGCAGCGGAAGAGGGGTCCTCTATGGCTACACCTTC | CASSGRGVLYGYTF
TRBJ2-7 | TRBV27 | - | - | TGTGCCAGCACCCCTTACAGGGCTGTCGGGAATGAGCAGTACTTC | CASTPYRAVGNEQYF
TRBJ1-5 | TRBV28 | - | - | TGTGCCAGCACTCGGTTAGGCAGCTACAATCAGCCCCAGCATTTT | CASTRLGSYNQPQHF
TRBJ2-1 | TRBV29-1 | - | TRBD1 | TGCAGCGTTCCGCCAACAGGGGGGATTGAGCAGTTCTTC | CSVPPTGGIEQFF
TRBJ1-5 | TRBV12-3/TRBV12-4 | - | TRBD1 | TGTGCCAGCAGTCTCAGCGGGGACAGGTGTAGCAATCAGCCCCAGCATTTT | CASSLSGDRCSNQPQHF
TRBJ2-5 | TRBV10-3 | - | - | TGTGCCATCAAAGATTCTCTTAGGCTGAATGAGCAGTACTTC | CAIKDSLRLNEQYF
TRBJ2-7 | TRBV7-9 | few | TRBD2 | TGTGCCAGCAGCAATGGGGGGGGAAGGACATACTACGAGCAGTACTTC | CASSNGGGRTYYEQYF
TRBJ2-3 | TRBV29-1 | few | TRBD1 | TGCAGCGGGCTATTTTCACAGGGGGCGGGAGATACGCAGTATTTT | CSGLFSQGAGDTQYF
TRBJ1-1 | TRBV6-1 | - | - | TGTGCCAGCAGTCACGGGGGGCATTTGAACACTGAAGCTTTCTTT | CASSHGGHLNTEAFF
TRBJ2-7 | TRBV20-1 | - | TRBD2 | TGCAGTGCTAGACCCTGGGGGACTAGCGCGCACGAGCAGTACTTC | CSARPWGTSAHEQYF